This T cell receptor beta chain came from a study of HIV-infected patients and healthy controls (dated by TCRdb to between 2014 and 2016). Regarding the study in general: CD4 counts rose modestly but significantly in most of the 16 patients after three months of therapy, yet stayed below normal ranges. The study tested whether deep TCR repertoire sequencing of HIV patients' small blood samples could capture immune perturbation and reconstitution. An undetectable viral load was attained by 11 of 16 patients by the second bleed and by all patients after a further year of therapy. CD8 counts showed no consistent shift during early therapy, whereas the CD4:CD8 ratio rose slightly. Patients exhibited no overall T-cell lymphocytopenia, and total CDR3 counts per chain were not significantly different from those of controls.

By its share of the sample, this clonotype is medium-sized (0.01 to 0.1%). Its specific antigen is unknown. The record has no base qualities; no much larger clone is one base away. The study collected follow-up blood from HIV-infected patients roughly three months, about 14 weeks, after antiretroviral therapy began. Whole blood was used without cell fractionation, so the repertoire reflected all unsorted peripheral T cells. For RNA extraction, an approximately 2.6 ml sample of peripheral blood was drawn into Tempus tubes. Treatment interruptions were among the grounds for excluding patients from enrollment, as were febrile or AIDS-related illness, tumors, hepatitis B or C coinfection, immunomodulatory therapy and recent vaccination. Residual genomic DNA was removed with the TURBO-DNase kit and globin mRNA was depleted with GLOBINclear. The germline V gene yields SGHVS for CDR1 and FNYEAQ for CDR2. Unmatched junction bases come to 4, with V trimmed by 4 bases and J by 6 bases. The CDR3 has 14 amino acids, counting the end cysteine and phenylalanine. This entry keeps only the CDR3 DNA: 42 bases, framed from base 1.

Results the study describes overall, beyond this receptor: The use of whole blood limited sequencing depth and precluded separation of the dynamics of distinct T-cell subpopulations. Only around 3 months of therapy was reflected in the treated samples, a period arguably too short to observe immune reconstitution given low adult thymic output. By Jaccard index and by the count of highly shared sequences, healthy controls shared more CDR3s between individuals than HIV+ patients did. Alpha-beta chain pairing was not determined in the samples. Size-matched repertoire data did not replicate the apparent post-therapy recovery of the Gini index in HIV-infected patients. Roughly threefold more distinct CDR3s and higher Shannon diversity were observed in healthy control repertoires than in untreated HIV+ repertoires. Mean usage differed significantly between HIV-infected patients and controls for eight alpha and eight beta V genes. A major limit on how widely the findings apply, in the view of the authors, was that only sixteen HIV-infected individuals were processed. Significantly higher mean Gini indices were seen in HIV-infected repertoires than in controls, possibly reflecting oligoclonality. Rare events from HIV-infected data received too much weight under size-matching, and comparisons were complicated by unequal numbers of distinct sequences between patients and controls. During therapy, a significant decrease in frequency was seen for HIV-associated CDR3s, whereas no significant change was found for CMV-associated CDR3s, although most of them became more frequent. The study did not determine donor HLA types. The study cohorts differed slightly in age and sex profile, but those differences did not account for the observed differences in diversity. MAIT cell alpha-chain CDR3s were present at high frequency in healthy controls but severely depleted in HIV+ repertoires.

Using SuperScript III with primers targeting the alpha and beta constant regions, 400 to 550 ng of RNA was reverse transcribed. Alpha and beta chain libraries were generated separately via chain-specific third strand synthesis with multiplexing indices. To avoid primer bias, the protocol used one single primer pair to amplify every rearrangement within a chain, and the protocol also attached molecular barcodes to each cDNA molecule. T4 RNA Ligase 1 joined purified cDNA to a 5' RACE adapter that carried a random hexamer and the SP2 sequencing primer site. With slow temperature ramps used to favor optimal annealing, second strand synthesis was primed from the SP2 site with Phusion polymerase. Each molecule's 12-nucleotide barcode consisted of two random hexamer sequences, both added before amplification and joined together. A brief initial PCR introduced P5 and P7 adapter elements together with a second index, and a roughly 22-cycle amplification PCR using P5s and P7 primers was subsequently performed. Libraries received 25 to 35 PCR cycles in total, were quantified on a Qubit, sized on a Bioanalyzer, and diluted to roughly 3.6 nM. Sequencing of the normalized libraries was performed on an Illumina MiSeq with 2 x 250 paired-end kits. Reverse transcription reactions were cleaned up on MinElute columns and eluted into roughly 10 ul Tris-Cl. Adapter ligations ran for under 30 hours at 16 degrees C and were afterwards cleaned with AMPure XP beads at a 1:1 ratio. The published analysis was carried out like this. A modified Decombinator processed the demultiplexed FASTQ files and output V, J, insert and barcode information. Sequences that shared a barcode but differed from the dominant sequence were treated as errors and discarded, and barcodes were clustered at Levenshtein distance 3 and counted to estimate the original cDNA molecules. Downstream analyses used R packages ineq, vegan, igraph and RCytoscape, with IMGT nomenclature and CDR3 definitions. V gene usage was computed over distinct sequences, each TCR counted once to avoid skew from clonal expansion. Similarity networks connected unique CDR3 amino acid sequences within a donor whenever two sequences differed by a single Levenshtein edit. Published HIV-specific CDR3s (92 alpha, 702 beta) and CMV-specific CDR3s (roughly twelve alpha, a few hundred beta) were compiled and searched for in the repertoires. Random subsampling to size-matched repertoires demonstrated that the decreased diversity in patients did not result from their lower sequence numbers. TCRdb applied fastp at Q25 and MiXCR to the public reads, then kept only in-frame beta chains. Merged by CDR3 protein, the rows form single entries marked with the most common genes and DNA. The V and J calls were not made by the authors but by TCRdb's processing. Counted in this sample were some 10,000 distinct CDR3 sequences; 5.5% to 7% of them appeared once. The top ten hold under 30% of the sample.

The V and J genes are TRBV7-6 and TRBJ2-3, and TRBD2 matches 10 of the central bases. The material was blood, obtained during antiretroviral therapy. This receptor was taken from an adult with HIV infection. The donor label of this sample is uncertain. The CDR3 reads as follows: CASSSSGGGDTQYF. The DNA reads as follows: TGTGCCAGCAGCTCAAGCGGGGGGGGTGATACGCAGTATTTT. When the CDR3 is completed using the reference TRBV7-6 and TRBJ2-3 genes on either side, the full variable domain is GAGVSQSPRYKVTKRGQDVALRCDPISGHVSLYWYRQALGQGPEFLTYFNYEAQQDKSGLPNDRFSAERPEGSISTLTIQRTEQRDSAMYRCASSSSGGGDTQYFGPGTRLTVL.